This passage covers 16 T cell receptor beta chains from one sample sequenced in a study of blood T cell repertoires in COVID-19. The repertoire was sequenced with immunoSEQ multiplex PCR; TCRdb's copy has only in-frame clones and lacks some. Among around 230,000 clones listed, approximately 78% were seen once. Specimen: peripheral blood. These receptors were taken from a woman between 55 and 75 years old with active or convalescent COVID-19.

Details on this clone: At the DNA level, this CDR3 is encoded by other sequences in the same sample as well. The J gene is TRBJ1-6, the V gene TRBV19; 10 nucleotides align to TRBD1. CDR3 length: 15 amino acids. The V and J ends lost 1 base and 7 bases, in that order; junction bases with no gene match: 1. Germline CDR1 LNHDA, CDR2 SQIVND (reference sequence). The CDR3 protein is CASSIGQGANSPLHF. CDR3 nucleotide sequence: TGTGCCAGTAGTATAGGACAGGGGGCCAATTCACCCCTCCACTTT. The complete variable domain, with remaining parts taken from reference TRBV19 and TRBJ1-6, reads DGGITQSPKYLFRKEGQNVTLSCEQNLNHDAMYWYRQDPGQGLRLIYYSQIVNDFQKGDIAEGYSVSREKKESFPLTVTSAQKNPTAFYLCASSIGQGANSPLHFGNGTRLTVT.

This clone was recorded once. The chain uses TRBV5-6 and TRBJ1-3; 11 bases align to TRBD1. CDR1 and CDR2 (germline): SGHDT, YYEEEE. The CDR3 totals 14 residues. V shed 2 bases, J shed 8 bases, and the junction held 3 bases outside the gene matches. The CDR3 nucleotides read TGTGCCAGCAGCTTCGGACAGGGGGCATACACCATATATTTT. It is translated as CASSFGQGAYTIYF. Drawing the rest from reference TRBV5-6 and TRBJ1-3, the complete variable domain is DAGVTQSPTHLIKTRGQQVTLRCSPKSGHDTVSWYQQALGQGPQFIFQYYEEEERQRGNFPDRFSGHQFPNYSSELNVNALLLGDSALYLCASSFGQGAYTIYFGEGSWLTVV.

This chain connects TRBV3-1 (or the pseudogene TRBV3-2) to TRBJ1-1, with D unresolved. The CDR3 covers 16 residues. The V gene's germline CDR1 is LGHDT and CDR2 YNNKEL (reference sequence). V gave up 0 bases and J gave up 1 base, with 12 bases separating them. The CDR3 sequence: CASSQDYGPPNTEAFF. The CDR3 DNA is TGTGCCAGCAGCCAAGATTATGGGCCACCGAACACTGAAGCTTTCTTT.

The chain is built from TRBV3-1 (or the pseudogene TRBV3-2) and TRBJ2-5, with TRBD2 matching 9 bases. The V gene's germline CDR1 is LGHDT and CDR2 YNNKEL (reference sequence). V lost 0 bases and J lost 6; bases outside the gene matches: 2. CDR3 length: 14 residues. The CDR3 sequence is CASSQDLAGKTQYF. CDR3 in DNA: TGTGCCAGCAGCCAAGATCTAGCGGGGAAGACCCAGTACTTC.

The chain joins TRBV6-2 or TRBV6-3 to TRBJ1-5; no firm D call. The CDR3 has 15 residues. Germline loops: CDR1 MNHEY, CDR2 SVGEGT. V gave up 6 bases and J gave up 0 bases, with 12 bases separating them. DNA of the CDR3: TGTGCCAGCAGCCAGATGCGTTATAGCAATCAGCCCCAGCATTTT. This sequence encodes CASSQMRYSNQPQHF.

The rearrangement links TRBV15 to TRBJ2-3; 10 positions match TRBD2. The CDR3 is 16 amino acids. Trimming at V came to 2 bases and at J to 0 bases, leaving 2 bases not matched to a gene. CDR1 LNHNV and CDR2 YYDKDF come from the germline V gene (reference sequence). The DNA of the CDR3 is TGTGCCACCAGCAGATTAGCGGGGGGCAGCACAGATACGCAGTATTTT. Its translation is CATSRLAGGSTDTQYF.

For the CDR3, the DNA is TGTGCCAGCAGAGAAAGGACAGGGATTGAGCCCCAGCATTTT. Translating gives CASRERTGIEPQHF. V usage is TRBV27 and J usage is TRBJ1-5; 8 bases fit TRBD1. The germline CDR1 and CDR2 sequences are MNHEY and SMNVEV (reference sequence). This CDR3 is 14 amino acids long. V lost 6 bases, J lost 8 bases, and 9 bases stayed unmatched.

The chain is built from TRBV30 and TRBJ1-2, with D uncertain. This CDR3 comprises 12 residues. Trimming removed 1 base from V and 6 bases from J, with 9 bases in between. Germline loops: CDR1 GTSNPN, CDR2 SVGIG (reference sequence). The CDR3 is CAWSDYRNGYTF. CDR3 bases: TGTGCCTGGAGTGACTACCGTAATGGCTACACCTTC.

The chain joins TRBV5-1 to TRBJ1-6, with D hard to call. The CDR3 is 13 residues long. Trimming left V 0 bases short and J 8 bases short, with 6 bases between. Looked up from germline, CDR1 is SGHRS and CDR2 is YFSETQ. The DNA for the CDR3 is TGCGCCAGCAGCTTGGCCTCAGATTCACCCCTCCACTTT. It specifies CASSLASDSPLHF.

The V call is TRBV3-1 (or the pseudogene TRBV3-2), the J call TRBJ2-1; TRBD2 agrees at 9 bases. The CDR3 is 16 residues long. Per germline, CDR1 LGHDT and CDR2 YNNKEL (reference sequence). J gave up 8 bases and V 2 bases, and 10 bases lay outside the gene matches. The CDR3 bases are TGTGCCAGCAGCCAAAGTGTCGGACTAGCGAATTATGAGCAGTTCTTC. It is translated as CASSQSVGLANYEQFF.

The chain combines TRBV12-3 or TRBV12-4 with TRBJ1-1; unclear D gene. This CDR3 is 12 amino acids long. With 4 bases removed from V and 1 base from J, the gap between germline ends came to 4 bases. The CDR3 nucleotides read TGTGCCAGCAGTTCATGGAACACTGAAGCTTTCTTT. Translating gives CASSSWNTEAFF.

The rearrangement joins TRBV3-1 (or the pseudogene TRBV3-2) to TRBJ1-4; no firm D call. CDR3 size: 12 residues. Between the trimmed V and J ends, which lost 3 bases and 7 bases, there was a span of 6 bases. Per the germline V gene, CDR1 is LGHDT and CDR2 is YNNKEL (reference sequence). The DNA for the CDR3 is TGTGCCAGCAGCCAGAGTTTTGAAAAACTGTTTTTT. Its protein product is CASSQSFEKLFF.

The genes are TRBV5-1 and TRBJ2-3; the match to TRBD2 covers 8 bases. CDR3 length: 15 amino acids. In germline, CDR1 is SGHRS, CDR2 YFSETQ. The V and J ends lost 4 bases and 2 bases, in that order; junction bases with no gene match: 6. The CDR3 reads CASSRGGLPTDTQYF. The DNA for the CDR3 is TGCGCCAGCAGCCGGGGGGGCCTCCCCACAGATACGCAGTATTTT. Full variable domain (missing parts from reference TRBV5-1 and TRBJ2-3): KAGVTQTPRYLIKTRGQQVTLSCSPISGHRSVSWYQQTPGQGLQFLFEYFSETQRNKGNFPGRFSGRQFSNSRSEMNVSTLELGDSALYLCASSRGGLPTDTQYFGPGTRLTVL.

The chain combines TRBV28 with TRBJ2-2; 8 bases are shared with TRBD1. In germline, CDR1 is MDHEN, CDR2 SYDVKM. The CDR3 loop spans 16 amino acids. J was trimmed by 4 bases and V by 6 bases; bases with no gene match: 10. The CDR3 is CASRLGGQGGTGELFF. The CDR3 nucleotides are TGTGCCAGCAGACTAGGTGGACAGGGAGGCACCGGGGAGCTGTTTTTT. Full variable domain (outside the CDR3, taken from reference TRBV28 and TRBJ2-2): DVKVTQSSRYLVKRTGEKVFLECVQDMDHENMFWYRQDPGLGLRLIYFSYDVKMKEKGDIPEGYSVSREKKERFSLILESASTNQTSMYLCASRLGGQGGTGELFFGEGSRLTVL.

The chain is built from TRBV9 and TRBJ2-3, with 8 bases that match TRBD1. The germline V gene encodes CDR1 SGDLS and CDR2 YYNGEE. The CDR3 runs 18 residues. V lost 2 bases to trimming and J lost 2 bases; unmatched junction nucleotides: 13. The chain's CDR3 is CASSVPRDGRGPTDTQYF. CDR3 bases: TGTGCCAGCAGCGTCCCCCGGGACGGCAGGGGGCCCACAGATACGCAGTATTTT.

The chain is built from TRBV19 and TRBJ1-5, with 10 bases that match TRBD1. This CDR3 spans 15 amino acids. The junction had 7 bases not matched to a gene; V was cut back by 5 bases and J by 6 bases. Germline V gives CDR1 LNHDA, CDR2 SQIVND (reference sequence). CDR3 protein: CASSRGTGAGQPQHF. The CDR3 DNA follows: TGTGCCAGTAGTCGAGGGACAGGGGCCGGTCAGCCCCAGCATTTT.